The rows below give T cell receptor beta chains drawn from one sample of a study of blood T cell repertoires in COVID-19. Using immunoSEQ multiplex PCR, the repertoire was profiled, and TCRdb retains in-frame clones only, with some absent. The sample contains over 55,000 clones, around 76% of which appear only once. Material: peripheral blood. These TCRs come from an older woman with acute or convalescent COVID-19. Both conserved end residues are part of each CDR3. D genes are given only for firm matches. The listing skips clone size in some rows; elsewhere it reads once, few, many or a size class.

cdr3_nt,cdr3_aa,j_call,d_call,v_call,clone_size
TGCGCCAGCAGCTTGGTAGCTATGAACACTGAAGCTTTCTTT,CASSLVAMNTEAFF,TRBJ1-1,.,TRBV5-1,.
TGTGCCAGCTCACAGGACAGCACTAACTATGGCTACACCTTC,CASSQDSTNYGYTF,TRBJ1-2,.,TRBV18,once
TGTGCCAGCAGCTACATTAACAATGAGCAGTTCTTC,CASSYINNEQFF,TRBJ2-1,.,TRBV13,.
TGTGCCAGCAGCTCATTGACTAGCGGGGGGATCCCAGATACGCAGTATTTT,CASSSLTSGGIPDTQYF,TRBJ2-3,TRBD2,TRBV7-9,.
TGCAGCGTCCAGGGGGCGCCCACCGGGGAGCTGTTTTTT,CSVQGAPTGELFF,TRBJ2-2,TRBD1,TRBV29-1,.
TGCGCCAGCAGCGGGGGACTTGACACAGATACGCAGTATTTT,CASSGGLDTDTQYF,TRBJ2-3,.,TRBV5-1,.
TGTGCCACCAGTGAGGGGACAATGGGTCCCACAGATACGCAGTATTTT,CATSEGTMGPTDTQYF,TRBJ2-3,.,TRBV24-1,once
TGTGCCAGCAGCCAAGAGGTAGGGGACTATAATTCACCCCTCCACTTT,CASSQEVGDYNSPLHF,TRBJ1-6,.,TRBV4-2,.
TGTGCCACCAGTGATACCACGGTACAGGTTGCTAATGAGCAGTTCTTC,CATSDTTVQVANEQFF,TRBJ2-1,.,TRBV24-1,.
TGTGCCAGCAGCGTTACAGGTCCCTACGAGCAGTACTTC,CASSVTGPYEQYF,TRBJ2-7,.,TRBV7-6,.